One and the same sample provided the 14 T cell receptor beta chains below, sequenced in a study of T cell responses to AZD1222 COVID-19 vaccine. The method was immunoSEQ multiplex PCR; TCRdb's version includes in-frame clones alone and lacks a portion of them. Here the sample spans 100,000 to 150,000 clones, about 88% being singletons. The sample in question was peripheral blood, obtained on day 0 of AZD1222 vaccination. These receptors all stem from an adult in good health.

The CDR3 nucleotides are TGTGCCATCAGTGAGAGGCCGGACGAGCAGTACTTC. Protein sequence: CAISERPDEQYF. This chain connects TRBV10-3 to TRBJ2-7; D unclear. Trimming removed 2 bases at V and 5 bases at J, with 7 bases between. Germline lookup yields CDR1 ENHRY and CDR2 SYGVKD. This CDR3 has 12 amino acids.

As for this clone: Sequence at one end of the junction differs from germline and may be a read error. The genes are TRBV7-7 and TRBJ2-2; the D gene is possibly TRBD1 (6 bases). This CDR3 is 15 amino acids long. Looked up from germline, CDR1 is SSHAT and CDR2 is FNYEAQ (reference sequence). The DNA of the CDR3 is TGTGCTAGCAGCGCACAGGGATCGAACACCGGGGAGCTGTTTTTT. Protein sequence: CASSAQGSNTGELFF.

The rearrangement links TRBV28 to TRBJ1-3; possibly TRBD1 for D (5 bases). Germline lookup yields CDR1 MDHEN and CDR2 SYDVKM. The CDR3 sequence is 14 residues long. The V gene lost 3 bases and the J gene lost 4 bases, with 10 bases spanning the gap. Here the CDR3 reads CASSLGVTGNTIYF. The CDR3 coding sequence is TGTGCCAGCAGTTTGGGGGTGACGGGAAACACCATATATTTT.

The J gene is TRBJ1-5, the V gene TRBV12-3 or TRBV12-4; unclear D gene. V gave up 6 bases and J gave up 6 bases, with 9 bases separating them. CDR3 length equals 12 residues. The CDR3, as DNA: TGTGCCAGCAGCCCAGGCGCTCAGCCCCAGCATTTT. It codes for CASSPGAQPQHF.

The V call is TRBV19, the J call TRBJ2-1; 9 nucleotides match TRBD1. Per germline, CDR1 LNHDA and CDR2 SQIVND (reference sequence). Trimming removed 4 bases from V and 4 bases from J; junction bases left unmatched: 8. The CDR3 covers 16 residues. DNA of the CDR3: TGTGCCAGTAGTACGACAGGGGGGATGTTATACAATGAGCAGTTCTTC. Its translation is CASSTTGGMLYNEQFF.

The gene calls are TRBV4-3 and TRBJ1-6, with D maybe TRBD1 (6 bases). Trimming removed 1 base from V and 7 bases from J, with 14 bases in between. Per the germline V gene, CDR1 is LGHNA and CDR2 is YSLEER. CDR3 length: 16 amino acids. The CDR3 spells CASSQATTGNNSPLHF. In nucleotides, the CDR3 is TGCGCCAGCAGCCAAGCTACTACAGGGAACAATTCACCCCTCCACTTT.

The chain employs TRBV18 and TRBJ1-2; D is undetermined. Germline CDR1 KGHSH, CDR2 LQKENI. The CDR3 extends over 12 amino acids. Trimming stripped 2 bases from V and 2 bases from J, with 3 bases between. CDR3 loop: CASSPVNYGYTF. CDR3 bases: TGTGCCAGCTCACCAGTGAACTATGGCTACACCTTC.

The J gene is TRBJ1-3, the V gene TRBV7-9, with TRBD1 matching 7 bases. J gave up 4 bases and V 7 bases, and 7 bases lay outside the gene matches. The CDR3 spans 14 residues. Germline CDR1 is SEHNR and CDR2 is FQNEAQ (reference sequence). CDR3 DNA sequence: TGTGCCAGCATTCGACAGGGTGGGGGAAACACCATATATTTT. This encodes CASIRQGGGNTIYF.

V and J are TRBV4-3 and TRBJ1-1, with TRBD1 matching 10 bases. The CDR3 loop spans 15 amino acids. Germline loops: CDR1 LGHNA, CDR2 YSLEER. With V trimmed by 4 bases and J by 3 bases, 5 bases remained unmatched. The DNA of the CDR3 is TGCGCCAGCAGCCTGACAGGGGGCGAAGACACTGAAGCTTTCTTT. It is translated as CASSLTGGEDTEAFF.

V usage is TRBV7-2 and J usage is TRBJ1-5; D might be TRBD1 (6 bases). The CDR3 covers 18 residues. V dropped 1 base and J dropped 4 bases, with 20 bases sitting between them. Germline-derived CDR1 and CDR2 are SGHTA and FQGNSA. The chain's CDR3 is CASSLVPIQGGGNQPQHF. DNA for the CDR3: TGTGCCAGCAGCTTAGTTCCAATACAGGGCGGAGGGAATCAGCCCCAGCATTTT.

This chain joins TRBV24-1 and TRBJ2-2, with D perhaps assigned TRBD1 or TRBD2 (6 bases each). V was trimmed by 0 bases and J by 6 bases, leaving 7 bases between them. This CDR3 has 14 amino acids. The V gene's germline CDR1 is KGHDR and CDR2 SFDVKD. CDR3: CATSDLRGPGELFF. Written as DNA, the CDR3 is TGTGCCACCAGTGATTTGCGGGGGCCCGGGGAGCTGTTTTTT.

The chain joins TRBV24-1 to TRBJ2-2, with D perhaps TRBD2 (5 bases). V lost 5 bases and J lost 4, with 13 bases in between. CDR3 length: 15 residues. Looked up from germline, CDR1 is KGHDR and CDR2 is SFDVKD. CDR3 residues: CATSVGLASTGELFF. In DNA, the CDR3 is TGTGCCACCAGTGTTGGACTCGCGAGCACCGGGGAGCTGTTTTTT.

The gene calls are TRBV18 and TRBJ2-7; 9 positions agree with TRBD1. In germline, CDR1 is KGHSH, CDR2 LQKENI. The CDR3 is 15 amino acids. The J segment lost 1 base and the V segment lost 3 bases, leaving 4 bases of the junction unmatched. The CDR3 bases are TGTGCCAGCTCACCGGACAGGGGTTCATCCTACGAGCAGTACTTC. Translation gives CASSPDRGSSYEQYF.

The V gene is TRBV29-1, the J gene TRBJ1-2, with 12 bases fitting TRBD1. Germline CDR1 and CDR2: SQVTM and ANQGSEA. The CDR3 is 15 amino acids. Trimming removed 5 bases from V and 4 bases from J; junction bases left unmatched: 8. DNA of the CDR3: TGCAGCGTTTTTGGGACAGGGGGCATCTCCTATGGCTACACCTTC. This encodes CSVFGTGGISYGYTF.